The 8 T cell receptor beta chains in this list originate from one sample, sequenced in a study of CD8 T cells in ankylosing spondylitis. Via MiXCR, TCRdb re-called the 5' RACE reads, giving one row per CDR3 protein. The table has fewer than 400,000 distinct CDR3 sequences, roughly 15% seen once. What was sequenced was blood, either unsorted or a sorted T cell fraction (not recorded which). The receptors were sampled from a male donor with ankylosing spondylitis or in good health (not recorded which).

A few counts support this clonotype. The rearrangement uses TRBV12-3 or TRBV12-4 and TRBJ1-1, with D perhaps matching TRBD1 (6 bases). The V end was cut by 6 bases, the J end by 6 bases, with 20 bases between. CDR3 size: 15 residues. CDR3 coding DNA: TGTGCCAGCAGGCAATGGGAGGGGGGCAACTCTGAAGCTTTCTTT. Protein sequence: CASRQWEGGNSEAFF.

The chain uses TRBV20-1 and TRBJ1-6; 7 bases align to TRBD1. After removal of 6 bases from V and 3 bases from J, the junction contained 2 bases not matched to a gene. The CDR3 length is 13 residues. Looked up from germline, CDR1 is DFQATT and CDR2 is SNEGSKA (reference sequence). Here the CDR3 DNA reads TGCAGTGCCCGGGACAGCTATAATTCACCCCTCCACTTT. Translating gives CSARDSYNSPLHF.

The J gene is TRBJ2-7, the V gene TRBV5-1; D may correspond to TRBD1 or TRBD2 (5 bases each). The V and J ends lost 3 bases and 1 base respectively, with 11 bases between them. Germline-derived CDR1 and CDR2 are SGHRS and YFSETQ. The CDR3 contains 14 residues. CDR3 DNA sequence: TGCGCCAGCAGCTGGTGGGGGTCGTCCTACGAGCAGTACTTC. Translation: CASSWWGSSYEQYF.

This clonotype was seen only a few times. This chain links TRBV28 with TRBJ1-2; D is unclear. V was clipped by 4 bases and J by 5 bases, with 11 bases between them. The CDR3 loop spans 13 amino acids. Germline V gene lookup returns CDR1 MDHEN and CDR2 SYDVKM. This CDR3 is CASSWAAAYGYTF. The CDR3 nucleotides read TGTGCCAGCAGTTGGGCCGCGGCATATGGCTACACCTTC.

This rearrangement joins TRBV5-6 to TRBJ2-7; TRBD2 agrees at 9 bases. Per germline, CDR1 SGHDT and CDR2 YYEEEE. With V trimmed by 4 bases and J by 4 bases, 9 bases remained unmatched. The length of the CDR3 is 15 residues. The CDR3 DNA follows: TGTGCCAGCAGCGGGATGGCTAGCGGGATTTACGAGCAGTACTTC. Protein sequence: CASSGMASGIYEQYF.

Ten or more counts support this clonotype. V usage is TRBV20-1 and J usage is TRBJ2-7; a possible D gene is TRBD2 (6 bases). This CDR3 region has 12 residues. Germline lookup yields CDR1 DFQATT and CDR2 SNEGSKA (reference sequence). V was trimmed by 3 bases and J by 5 bases, leaving 11 bases between them. CDR3 region: CSARLGGHEQYF. CDR3 sequence (DNA): TGCAGTGCTAGGCTGGGGGGACACGAGCAGTACTTC.

This clonotype was seen a handful of times. The chain is built from TRBV7-9 and TRBJ2-1; tentatively, D is TRBD2 (5 bases). The V and J ends lost 5 bases and 7 bases respectively, with 12 bases between them. The germline V gene has CDR1 SEHNR and CDR2 FQNEAQ (reference sequence). This CDR3 spans 13 amino acids. As DNA, the CDR3 is TGTGCCAGCAGCCGGACTGCGACGAATGAGCAGTTCTTC. Translating gives CASSRTATNEQFF.

This clonotype turned up a few times. The rearrangement links TRBV5-1 to TRBJ2-1; TRBD2 matches 13 bases. Germline V gene sequence: CDR1 SGHRS, CDR2 YFSETQ. This CDR3 contains 16 residues. V lost 4 bases and J lost 7; bases outside the gene matches: 8. The CDR3 sequence: CASSPRLAGGGNEQFF. CDR3 in DNA: TGCGCCAGCAGCCCACGACTAGCGGGAGGTGGTAATGAGCAGTTCTTC.